This TCR beta chain was sequenced for a study of T-cell reconstitution after alpha-beta-depleted transplantation in children. Preparation of the TCRbeta library was carried out with unique molecular identifiers. Each CDR3 protein gets one entry after TCRdb re-called the PCR reads with MiXCR. The sample lists some 640,000 distinct CDR3 sequences, over 15% occurring once. The input for sequencing was PBMCs from the stem cell graft donor, taken from the stem cell graft. This receptor was obtained from a human donor who donated a stem cell graft to a child with acute myeloid leukemia.

The CDR3 nucleotides read TGTGCCAGCAGTTTAAAGGCAGGCTACCAAGAGACCCAGTACTTC. It yields the protein CASSLKAGYQETQYF. The gene calls are TRBV12-3 or TRBV12-4 and TRBJ2-5; D call uncertain. Trimming removed 2 bases at V and 0 bases at J, with 10 bases between. The CDR3 loop spans 15 amino acids.